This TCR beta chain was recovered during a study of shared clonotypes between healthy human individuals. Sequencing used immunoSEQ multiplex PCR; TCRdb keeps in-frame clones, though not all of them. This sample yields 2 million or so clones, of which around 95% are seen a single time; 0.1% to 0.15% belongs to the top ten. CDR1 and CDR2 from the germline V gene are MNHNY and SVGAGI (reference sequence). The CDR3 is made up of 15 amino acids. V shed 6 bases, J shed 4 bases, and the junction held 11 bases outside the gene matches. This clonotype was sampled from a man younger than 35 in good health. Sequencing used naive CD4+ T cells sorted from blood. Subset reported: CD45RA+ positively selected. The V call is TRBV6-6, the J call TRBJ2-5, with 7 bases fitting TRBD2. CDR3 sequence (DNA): TGTGCCAGCAGCCCGGTGGGGGGGAACCTAGAGACCCAGTACTTC. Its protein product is CASSPVGGNLETQYF.